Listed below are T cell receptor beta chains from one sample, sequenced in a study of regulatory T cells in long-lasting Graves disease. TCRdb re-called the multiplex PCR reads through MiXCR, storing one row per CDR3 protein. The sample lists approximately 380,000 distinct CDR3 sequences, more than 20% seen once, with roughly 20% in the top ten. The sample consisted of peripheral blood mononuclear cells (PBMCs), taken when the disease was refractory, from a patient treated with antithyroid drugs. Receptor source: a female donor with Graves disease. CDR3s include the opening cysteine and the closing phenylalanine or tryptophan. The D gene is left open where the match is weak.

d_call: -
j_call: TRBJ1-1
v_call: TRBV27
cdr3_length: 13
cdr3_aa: CASRAGRNTEAFF

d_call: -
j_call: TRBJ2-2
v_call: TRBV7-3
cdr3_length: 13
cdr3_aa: CASSLTQDGELFF

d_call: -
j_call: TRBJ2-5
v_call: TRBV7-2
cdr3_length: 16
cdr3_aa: CASSLLSGGNQETQYF

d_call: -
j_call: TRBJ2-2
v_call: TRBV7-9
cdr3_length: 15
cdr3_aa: CASSSPGQNTGELFF

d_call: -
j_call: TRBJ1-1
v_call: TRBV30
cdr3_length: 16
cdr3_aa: CAWSKRQAGMNTEAFF

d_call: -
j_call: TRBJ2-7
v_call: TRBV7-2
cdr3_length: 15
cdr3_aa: CASSSGTPRIYEQYF

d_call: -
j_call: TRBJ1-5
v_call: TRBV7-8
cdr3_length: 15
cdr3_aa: CASSMGGGSNQPQHF

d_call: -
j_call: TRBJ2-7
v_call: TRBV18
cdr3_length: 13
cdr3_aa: CASSGGASDEQYF

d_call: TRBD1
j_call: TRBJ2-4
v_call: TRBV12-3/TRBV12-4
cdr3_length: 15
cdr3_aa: CASSQMAGGGYTQYF

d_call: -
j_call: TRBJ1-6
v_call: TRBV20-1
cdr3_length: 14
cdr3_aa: CSAPPTDYNSPLHF

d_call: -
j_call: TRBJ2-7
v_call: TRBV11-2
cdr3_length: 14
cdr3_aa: CASSFNGPGNEQYF

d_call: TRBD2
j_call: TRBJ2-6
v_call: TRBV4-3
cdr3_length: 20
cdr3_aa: CASSQDPREGPPSGANVLTF

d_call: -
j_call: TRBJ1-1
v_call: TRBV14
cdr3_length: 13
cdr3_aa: CASSQAWGTEAFF

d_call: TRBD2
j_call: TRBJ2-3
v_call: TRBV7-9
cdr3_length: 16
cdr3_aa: CASSHGGGGGTDTQYF

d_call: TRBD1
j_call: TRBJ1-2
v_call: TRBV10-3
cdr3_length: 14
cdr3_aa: CATDSGTASSGYTF

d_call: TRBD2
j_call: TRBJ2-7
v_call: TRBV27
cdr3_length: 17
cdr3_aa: CASSLEGDGAGVSEQYF

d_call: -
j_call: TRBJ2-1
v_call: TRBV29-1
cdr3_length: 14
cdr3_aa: CSARSESSYNEQFF

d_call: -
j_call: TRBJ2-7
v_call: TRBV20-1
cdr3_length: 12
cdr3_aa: CSAPFWKDEQYF

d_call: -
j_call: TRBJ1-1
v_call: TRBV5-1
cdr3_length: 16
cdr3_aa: CASSSGGWTWNTEAFF

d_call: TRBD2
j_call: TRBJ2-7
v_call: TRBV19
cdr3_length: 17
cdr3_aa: CASGRWNPSGSANEQYF

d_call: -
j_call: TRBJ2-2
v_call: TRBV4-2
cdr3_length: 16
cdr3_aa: CASSREPGLTTGELFF

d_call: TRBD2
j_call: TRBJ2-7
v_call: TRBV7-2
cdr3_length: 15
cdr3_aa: CASSLRTSGRYEQYF